Included here is one T cell receptor (beta chain) sequence, with context. Its antigen is still unknown. The CDR3 covers 15 residues. V was pared by 4 bases and J by 4 bases, with 16 bases between. Per germline, CDR1 LGHDT and CDR2 YNNKEL (reference sequence). This sample was included in a study of spatial heterogeneity in lung cancer. Study observations and caveats: One measure, the expanded intratumoral alpha and beta TCR count, tracked tumor mutation counts.

TCRdb redid the calling of the 5' RACE reads with MiXCR, one entry per CDR3 protein. The profile shows around 1,600 distinct CDR3 sequences, approximately 17% of them singletons. Time point given: sample taken at primary tumor resection. Frozen PBMC, nontumor lung or tumor provided whole RNA, which was sequenced unsorted. The gene calls are TRBV3-1 and TRBJ2-5; weak D call: TRBD1 (6 bases). The TCR was taken from a male donor with early-stage non-small cell lung cancer. The sample was lung tumor tissue, taken at surgery. The CDR3 coding sequence is TGTGCCAGCAGCCCACCTTCCACAGGGCCAGAGACCCAGTACTTC. As protein: CASSPPSTGPETQYF.